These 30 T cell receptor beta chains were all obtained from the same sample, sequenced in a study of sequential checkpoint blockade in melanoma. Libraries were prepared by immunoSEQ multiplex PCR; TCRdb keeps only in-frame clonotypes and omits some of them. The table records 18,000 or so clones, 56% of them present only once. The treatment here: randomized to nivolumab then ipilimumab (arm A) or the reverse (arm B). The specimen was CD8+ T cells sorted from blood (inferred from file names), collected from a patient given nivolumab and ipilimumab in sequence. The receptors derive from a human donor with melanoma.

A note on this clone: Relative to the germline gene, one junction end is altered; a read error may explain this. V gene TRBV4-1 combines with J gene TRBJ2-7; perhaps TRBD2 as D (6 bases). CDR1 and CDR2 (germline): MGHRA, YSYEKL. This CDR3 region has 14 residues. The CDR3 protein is CASSLGTSSYEQYF. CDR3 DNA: TGTGCCAGCAGCCTCGGGACTTCTTCCTACGAGCAGTACTTC.

CDR3 nucleotides: TGTGCCAGCAGTCCGCGGACAGGAGATACGCAGTATTTT. Protein sequence: CASSPRTGDTQYF. The J gene is TRBJ2-3, the V gene TRBV27; 7 bases match TRBD1. CDR3 length equals 13 residues. Unmatched junction bases numbered 4, after V lost 5 bases and J lost 5 bases. In germline, CDR1 is MNHEY, CDR2 SMNVEV (reference sequence).

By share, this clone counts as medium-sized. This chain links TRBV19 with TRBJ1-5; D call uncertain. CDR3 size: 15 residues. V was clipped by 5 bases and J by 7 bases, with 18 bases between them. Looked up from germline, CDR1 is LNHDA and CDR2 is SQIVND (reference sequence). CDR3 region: CASSPSSSSRQPQHF. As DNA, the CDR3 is TGTGCCAGTAGTCCCTCTTCCTCCTCCAGGCAGCCCCAGCATTTT.

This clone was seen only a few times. The CDR3 sequence: CASSDYGSGWEKLFF. The CDR3 nucleotides read TGTGCCAGCAGTGATTATGGCAGCGGGTGGGAAAAACTGTTTTTT. The rearrangement links TRBV6-9 to TRBJ1-4; no clear D. Trimming removed 5 bases from V and 8 bases from J, with 18 bases in between. Germline V gene sequence: CDR1 MNHGY, CDR2 SVAAGI. The CDR3 consists of 15 residues.

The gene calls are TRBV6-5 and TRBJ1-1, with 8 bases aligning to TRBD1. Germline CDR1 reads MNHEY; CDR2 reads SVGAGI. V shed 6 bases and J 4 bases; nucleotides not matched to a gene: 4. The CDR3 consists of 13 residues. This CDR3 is CASRIQGVTEAFF. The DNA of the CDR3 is TGTGCCAGCAGGATACAGGGGGTCACTGAAGCTTTCTTT.

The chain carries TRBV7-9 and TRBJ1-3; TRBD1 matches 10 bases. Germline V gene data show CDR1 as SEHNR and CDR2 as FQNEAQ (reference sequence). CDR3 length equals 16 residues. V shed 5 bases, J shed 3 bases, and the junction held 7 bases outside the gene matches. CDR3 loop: CASSPRQGAIGNTIYF. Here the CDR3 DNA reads TGTGCCAGCAGCCCGCGACAGGGGGCGATTGGAAACACCATATATTTT.

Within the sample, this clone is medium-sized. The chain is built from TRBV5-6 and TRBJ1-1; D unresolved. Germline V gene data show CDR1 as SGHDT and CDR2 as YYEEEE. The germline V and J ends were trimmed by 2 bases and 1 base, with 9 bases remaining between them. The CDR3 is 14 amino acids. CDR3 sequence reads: CASSFNGRNTEAFF. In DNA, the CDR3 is TGTGCCAGCAGCTTTAATGGGAGGAACACTGAAGCTTTCTTT.

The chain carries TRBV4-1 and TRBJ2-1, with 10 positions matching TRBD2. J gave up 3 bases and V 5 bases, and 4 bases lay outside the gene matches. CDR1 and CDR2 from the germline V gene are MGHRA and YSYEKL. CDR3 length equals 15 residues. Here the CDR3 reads CASSYPSGGYNEQFF. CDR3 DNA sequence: TGCGCCAGCAGCTATCCTAGCGGGGGCTACAATGAGCAGTTCTTC.

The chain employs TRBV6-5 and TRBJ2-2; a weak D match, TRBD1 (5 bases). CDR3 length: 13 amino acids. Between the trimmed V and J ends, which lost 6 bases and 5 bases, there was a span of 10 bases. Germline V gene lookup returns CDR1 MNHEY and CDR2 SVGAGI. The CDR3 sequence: CASRSRVTGELFF. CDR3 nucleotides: TGTGCCAGCAGGTCCAGGGTTACCGGGGAGCTGTTTTTT.

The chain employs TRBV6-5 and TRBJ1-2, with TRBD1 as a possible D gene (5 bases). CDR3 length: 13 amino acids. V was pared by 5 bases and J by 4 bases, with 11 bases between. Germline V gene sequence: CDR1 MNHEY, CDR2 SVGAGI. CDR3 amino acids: CASSENRFYGYTF. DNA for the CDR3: TGTGCCAGCAGTGAAAACAGGTTCTATGGCTACACCTTC.

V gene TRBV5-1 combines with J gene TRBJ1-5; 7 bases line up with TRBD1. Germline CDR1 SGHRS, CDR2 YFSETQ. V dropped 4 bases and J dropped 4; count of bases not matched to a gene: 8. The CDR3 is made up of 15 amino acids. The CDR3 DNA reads TGCGCCAGCAGCCTCGGGGGACAGATTAATCAGCCCCAGCATTTT. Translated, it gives CASSLGGQINQPQHF.

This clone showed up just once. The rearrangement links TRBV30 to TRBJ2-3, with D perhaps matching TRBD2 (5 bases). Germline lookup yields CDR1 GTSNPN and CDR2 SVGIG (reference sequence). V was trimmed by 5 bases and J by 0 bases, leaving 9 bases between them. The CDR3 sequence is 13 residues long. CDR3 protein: CAWGRGSTDTQYF. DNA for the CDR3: TGTGCCTGGGGACGCGGGAGCACAGATACGCAGTATTTT. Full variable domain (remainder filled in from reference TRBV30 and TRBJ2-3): SQTIHQWPATLVQPVGSPLSLECTVEGTSNPNLYWYRQAAGRGLQLLFYSVGIGQISSEVPQNLSASRPQDRQFILSSKKLLLSDSGFYLCAWGRGSTDTQYFGPGTRLTVL.

In DNA form, the CDR3 reads TGTGCCAGCAGTCAAACAGGGGGCTTGGGCTATGGCTACACCTTC. This gives the protein CASSQTGGLGYGYTF. This chain connects TRBV6-5 to TRBJ1-2, with TRBD1 identical over 9 bases. The CDR3 extends over 15 amino acids. Per the germline V gene, CDR1 is MNHEY and CDR2 is SVGAGI. The junction had 8 bases not matched to a gene; V was cut back by 5 bases and J by 4 bases.

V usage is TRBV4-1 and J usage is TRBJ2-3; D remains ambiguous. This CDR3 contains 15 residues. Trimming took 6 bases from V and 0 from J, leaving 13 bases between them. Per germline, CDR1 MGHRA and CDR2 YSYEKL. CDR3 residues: CASSLSSASTDTQYF. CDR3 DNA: TGCGCCAGCAGTCTCAGCAGCGCTAGCACAGATACGCAGTATTTT.

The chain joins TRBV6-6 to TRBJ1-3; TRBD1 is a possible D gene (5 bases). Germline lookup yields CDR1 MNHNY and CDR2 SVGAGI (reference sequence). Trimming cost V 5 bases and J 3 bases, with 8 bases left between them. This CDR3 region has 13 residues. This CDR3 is CASSPDSGNTIYF. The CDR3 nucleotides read TGTGCCAGCAGTCCCGACAGTGGAAACACCATATATTTT.

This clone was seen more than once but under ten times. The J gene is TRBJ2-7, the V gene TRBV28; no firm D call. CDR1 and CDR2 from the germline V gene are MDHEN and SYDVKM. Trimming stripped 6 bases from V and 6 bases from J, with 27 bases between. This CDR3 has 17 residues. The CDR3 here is CASSQRGNIPSRGEQYF. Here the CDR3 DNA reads TGTGCCAGCAGCCAGAGAGGAAACATCCCAAGTCGAGGCGAGCAGTACTTC.

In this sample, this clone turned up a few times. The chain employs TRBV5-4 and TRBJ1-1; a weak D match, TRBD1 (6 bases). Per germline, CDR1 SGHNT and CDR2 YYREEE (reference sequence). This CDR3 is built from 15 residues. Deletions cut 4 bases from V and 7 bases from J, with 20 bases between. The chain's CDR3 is CASSPWDTSDNEAFF. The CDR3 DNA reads TGTGCCAGCAGCCCCTGGGACACCTCTGATAATGAAGCTTTCTTT.

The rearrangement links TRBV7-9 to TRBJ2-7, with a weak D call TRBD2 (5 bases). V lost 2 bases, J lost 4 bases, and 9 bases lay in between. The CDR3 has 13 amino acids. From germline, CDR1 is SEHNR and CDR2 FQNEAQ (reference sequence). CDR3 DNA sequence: TGTGCCAGCAGCTTAAGCGGTATGTACGAGCAGTACTTC. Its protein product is CASSLSGMYEQYF.

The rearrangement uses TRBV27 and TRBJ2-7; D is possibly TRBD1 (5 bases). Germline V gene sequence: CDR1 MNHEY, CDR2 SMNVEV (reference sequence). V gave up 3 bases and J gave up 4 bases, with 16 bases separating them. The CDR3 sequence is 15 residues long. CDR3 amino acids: CASSFKFSRVYEQYF. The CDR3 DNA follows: TGTGCCAGCAGTTTTAAGTTTAGCAGGGTATACGAGCAGTACTTC.

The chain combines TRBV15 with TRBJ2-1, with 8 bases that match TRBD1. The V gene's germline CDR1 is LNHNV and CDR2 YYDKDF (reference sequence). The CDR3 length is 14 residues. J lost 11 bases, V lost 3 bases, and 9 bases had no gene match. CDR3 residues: CATSRGGQGDKQFF. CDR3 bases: TGTGCCACCAGCAGGGGCGGACAGGGCGATAAGCAGTTCTTC.

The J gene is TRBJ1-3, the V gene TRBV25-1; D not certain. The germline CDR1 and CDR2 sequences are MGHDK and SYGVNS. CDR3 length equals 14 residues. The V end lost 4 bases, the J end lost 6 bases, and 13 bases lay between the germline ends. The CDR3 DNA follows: TGTGCCAGCAGTGGAAGAGAGAGGCCAAACACCATATATTTT. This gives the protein CASSGRERPNTIYF.

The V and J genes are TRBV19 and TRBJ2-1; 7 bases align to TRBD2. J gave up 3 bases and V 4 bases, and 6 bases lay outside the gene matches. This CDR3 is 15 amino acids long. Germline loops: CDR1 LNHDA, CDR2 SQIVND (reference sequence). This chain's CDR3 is CASSTGRGSYNEQFF. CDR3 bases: TGTGCCAGTAGTACGGGGAGGGGAAGCTACAATGAGCAGTTCTTC.

In DNA form, the CDR3 reads TGTGCCAGCAGTGGGCCGGGAGGGACAACAAAAAGCTCCTACAATGAGCAGTTCTTC. Amino acids: CASSGPGGTTKSSYNEQFF. The chain joins TRBV2 to TRBJ2-1; 8 nucleotides agree with TRBD2. The CDR3 length is 19 residues. Germline assignment: CDR1 SNHLY and CDR2 FYNNEI. The trim removed 4 bases at V and 0 bases at J, leaving 14 bases unmatched. Full variable domain (rest looked up from reference TRBV2 and TRBJ2-1): EPEVTQTPSHQVTQMGQEVILRCVPISNHLYFYWYRQILGQKVEFLVSFYNNEISEKSEIFDDQFSVERPDGSNFTLKIRSTKLEDSAMYFCASSGPGGTTKSSYNEQFFGPGTRLTVL.

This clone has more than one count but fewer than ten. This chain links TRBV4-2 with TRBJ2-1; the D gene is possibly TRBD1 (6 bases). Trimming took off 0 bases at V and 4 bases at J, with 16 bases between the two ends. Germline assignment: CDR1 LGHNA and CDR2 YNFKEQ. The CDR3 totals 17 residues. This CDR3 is CASSQDGKGTPYNEQFF. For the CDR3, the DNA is TGTGCCAGCAGCCAAGACGGCAAGGGGACACCGTACAATGAGCAGTTCTTC.

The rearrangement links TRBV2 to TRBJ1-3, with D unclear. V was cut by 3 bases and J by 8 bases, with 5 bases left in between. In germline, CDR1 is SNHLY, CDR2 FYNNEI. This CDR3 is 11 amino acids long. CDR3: CASSDRHTIYF. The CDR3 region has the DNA TGTGCCAGCAGTGACAGGCACACCATATATTTT.

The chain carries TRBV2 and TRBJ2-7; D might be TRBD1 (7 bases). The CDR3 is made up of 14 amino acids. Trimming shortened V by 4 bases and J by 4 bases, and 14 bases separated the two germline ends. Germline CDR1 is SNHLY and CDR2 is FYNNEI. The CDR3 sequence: CASSGRDRRYEQYF. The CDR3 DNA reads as TGTGCCAGCAGTGGGAGGGACAGAAGATACGAGCAGTACTTC.

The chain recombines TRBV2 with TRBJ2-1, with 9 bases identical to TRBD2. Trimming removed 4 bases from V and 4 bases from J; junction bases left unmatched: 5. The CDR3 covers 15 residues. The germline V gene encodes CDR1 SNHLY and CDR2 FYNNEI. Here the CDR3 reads CASSGWTSAYNEQFF. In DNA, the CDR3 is TGTGCCAGCAGTGGTTGGACTAGCGCTTACAATGAGCAGTTCTTC.

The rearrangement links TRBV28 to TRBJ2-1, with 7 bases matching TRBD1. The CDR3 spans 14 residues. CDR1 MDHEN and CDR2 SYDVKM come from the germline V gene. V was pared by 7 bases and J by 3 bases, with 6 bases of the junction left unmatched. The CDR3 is CASKGDSYYNEQFF. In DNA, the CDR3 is TGTGCCAGCAAGGGGGACAGTTACTACAATGAGCAGTTCTTC.

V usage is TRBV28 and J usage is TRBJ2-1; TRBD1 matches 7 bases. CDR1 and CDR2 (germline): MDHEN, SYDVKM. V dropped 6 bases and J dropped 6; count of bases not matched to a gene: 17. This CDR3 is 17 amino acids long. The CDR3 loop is CASRSTGVLSGGNEQFF. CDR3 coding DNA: TGTGCCAGCAGGAGCACAGGGGTATTGAGCGGCGGCAATGAGCAGTTCTTC.

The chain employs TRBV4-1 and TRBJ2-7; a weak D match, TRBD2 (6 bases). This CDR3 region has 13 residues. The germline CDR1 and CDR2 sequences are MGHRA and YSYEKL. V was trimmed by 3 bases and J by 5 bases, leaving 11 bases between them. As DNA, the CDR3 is TGCGCCAGCAGCCAGGATCCGGGAGACGAGCAGTACTTC. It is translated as CASSQDPGDEQYF.